A selection of T cell receptor beta chains follows, all from one sample in a study of shared clonotypes between healthy human individuals. This table comes from immunoSEQ multiplex PCR, and its TCRdb copy is limited to in-frame clones, with some not included. The table has more than 900,000 clones, around 82% seen once; the top ten hold under 0.8%. Sample: memory CD4+ T cells from PBMCs. The receptors stem from a man younger than 30 in good health. Some clones in this sample may be carry-over from other donors' samples. Each CDR3 is given with its conserved first and last residue. The D gene is left open where the match is weak. The size of a clone is reported for some rows only, either as once, few or many, or as a class for expanded clones.

J: TRBJ1-1; V: TRBV7-3; size: NA; D: TRBD1; CDR3: CASSVTGGVTEAFF; DNA: TGTGCCAGCAGCGTCACAGGGGGTGTCACTGAAGCTTTCTTT
J: TRBJ2-4; V: TRBV5-4; size: NA; D: NA; CDR3: CASSPRQSGLAKNIQYF; DNA: TGTGCCAGCAGCCCTAGACAGAGCGGGCTAGCCAAAAACATTCAGTACTTC
J: TRBJ2-7; V: TRBV2; size: NA; D: NA; CDR3: CASSGDGRSSYEQYF; DNA: TGTGCCAGCAGTGGGGACGGGAGAAGCTCCTACGAGCAGTACTTC
J: TRBJ2-7; V: TRBV7-2; size: NA; D: NA; CDR3: CASSPKAGLYEQYF; DNA: TGTGCCAGCAGCCCAAAAGCGGGTCTCTACGAGCAGTACTTC
J: TRBJ2-1; V: TRBV11-2; size: NA; D: TRBD2; CDR3: CASSPGLAGGHRSNNEQFF; DNA: TGTGCCAGCAGCCCGGGACTAGCGGGAGGGCACCGGTCCAACAATGAGCAGTTCTTC
J: TRBJ2-4; V: TRBV4-1; size: once; D: TRBD1; CDR3: CASSQGAGTDLSIQYF; DNA: TGCGCCAGCAGCCAAGGGGCCGGGACAGACCTAAGTATTCAGTACTTC
J: TRBJ1-2; V: TRBV14; size: NA; D: NA; CDR3: CASNRGTIPNYGYTF; DNA: TGTGCCAGCAATAGGGGCACGATCCCTAACTATGGCTACACCTTC
J: TRBJ2-3; V: TRBV7-8; size: NA; D: TRBD2; CDR3: CASSYSGGSTDTQYF; DNA: TGTGCCAGCAGTTATAGCGGGGGGAGCACAGATACGCAGTATTTT
J: TRBJ1-2; V: TRBV5-6; size: NA; D: NA; CDR3: CASSLTYSSYGYTF; DNA: TGTGCCAGCAGCTTGACCTACAGTAGCTATGGCTACACCTTC
J: TRBJ1-3; V: TRBV6-6; size: NA; D: NA; CDR3: CASSPAGNTIYF; DNA: TGTGCCAGCAGCCCCGCGGGAAACACCATATATTTT
J: TRBJ1-5; V: TRBV7-3; size: few; D: NA; CDR3: CASSLDRVQPQHF; DNA: TGTGCCAGCAGCTTGGATCGAGTCCAGCCCCAGCATTTT
J: TRBJ1-3; V: TRBV19; size: NA; D: NA; CDR3: CASSRGGSGNTIYF; DNA: TGTGCCAGTAGTCGAGGGGGATCTGGAAACACCATATATTTT
J: TRBJ1-2; V: TRBV25-1; size: NA; D: NA; CDR3: CASSEFGGGYTF; DNA: TGTGCCAGCAGTGAATTTGGGGGCGGCTACACCTTC
J: TRBJ1-2; V: TRBV9; size: few; D: NA; CDR3: CASSPHLRQAASTF; DNA: TGTGCCAGCAGCCCGCACCTCCGACAGGCGGCGAGTACCTTC
J: TRBJ2-3; V: TRBV5-4; size: NA; D: NA; CDR3: CASSLAWSSDWPDTQYF; DNA: TGTGCCAGCAGCTTGGCCTGGTCTTCAGATTGGCCAGATACGCAGTATTTT